These 25 T cell receptor beta chains came from one sample sequenced in a study of blood T cell repertoires in COVID-19 (TCRdb year 2020). Preparation of the library involved the immunoSEQ multiplex PCR assay. Here the immuneACCESS table is served through TCRdb, limited to in-frame sequences with V and J called. Missing clones are a known gap in these copies; in checked studies unresolved V genes cover under half, and the rest lacks a known reason. This sample has some 300,000 clones in its table, and 89% of those were observed once. Roughly 2.9% of the sample is in the top ten clones. What was sequenced was PBMCs or T cells enriched from blood (not recorded which). The receptors originated from a woman aged 50 to 60 who had been exposed to COVID-19.

The chain recombines TRBV2 with TRBJ2-1, with D unclear. The V end lost 6 bases, the J end lost 0 bases, and 12 bases lay between the germline ends. CDR3 length: 15 amino acids. Germline values: CDR1 SNHLY, CDR2 FYNNEI. The CDR3 sequence: CASRSETRSYNEQFF. DNA for the CDR3: TGTGCCAGCAGGAGCGAGACCCGCTCCTACAATGAGCAGTTCTTC.

The gene calls are TRBV28 and TRBJ2-1, with 9 positions matching TRBD2. The CDR3 is 13 amino acids. After removal of 9 bases from V and 9 bases from J, the junction contained 9 bases not matched to a gene. Germline V gene data show CDR1 as MDHEN and CDR2 as SYDVKM. The CDR3 protein is CASRLAGPGEQFF. DNA for the CDR3: TGTGCCAGTAGGCTAGCGGGGCCAGGTGAGCAGTTCTTC. Full variable domain (rest looked up from reference TRBV28 and TRBJ2-1): DVKVTQSSRYLVKRTGEKVFLECVQDMDHENMFWYRQDPGLGLRLIYFSYDVKMKEKGDIPEGYSVSREKKERFSLILESASTNQTSMYLCASRLAGPGEQFFGPGTRLTVL.

CDR3 sequence reads: CASSSAGGTDTQYF. In DNA, the CDR3 is TGTGCCAGCAGCTCCGCGGGGGGCACAGATACGCAGTATTTT. The chain is built from TRBV9 and TRBJ2-3; the match to TRBD2 covers 7 bases. The trim removed 4 bases at V and 1 base at J, leaving 3 bases unmatched. Germline lookup yields CDR1 SGDLS and CDR2 YYNGEE. The CDR3 is 14 amino acids.

The rearrangement joins TRBV5-4 to TRBJ1-2, with TRBD1 matching 11 bases. This CDR3 comprises 17 residues. Trimming cost V 0 bases and J 5 bases; bases outside gene matches: 9. CDR1 SGHNT and CDR2 YYREEE come from the germline V gene (reference sequence). The CDR3 loop reads CASSLGTGGESGYGYTF. Written as DNA, the CDR3 is TGTGCCAGCAGCTTGGGGACAGGGGGCGAATCTGGGTATGGCTACACCTTC.

The CDR3, as DNA: TGTGCCAGCAGTACCACCCGACAGGGATCTACCGGGGAGCTGTTTTTT. It codes for CASSTTRQGSTGELFF. The genes are TRBV28 and TRBJ2-2; 7 bases match TRBD1. There are 16 residues in the CDR3. The V gene's germline CDR1 is MDHEN and CDR2 SYDVKM. V lost 5 bases, J lost 5 bases, and 11 bases stayed unmatched.

Regarding this clone: This sample also contains other DNA sequences that code for the same CDR3. The chain recombines TRBV19 with TRBJ2-7; 7 bases agree with TRBD1. The CDR3 consists of 13 residues. J gave up 3 bases and V 3 bases, and 2 bases lay outside the gene matches. Germline-derived CDR1 and CDR2 are LNHDA and SQIVND (reference sequence). CDR3 DNA: TGTGCCAGTAGTATCAGACAGGGCTACGAGCAGTACTTC. It encodes CASSIRQGYEQYF.

CDR3 DNA sequence: TGTGCCACCAGTGATTTCGGGGGGTCCCACAATGAGCAGTTCTTC. It specifies CATSDFGGSHNEQFF. This chain connects TRBV24-1 to TRBJ2-1, with TRBD2 matching over 7 bases. The CDR3 contains 15 residues. CDR1 and CDR2 from the germline V gene are KGHDR and SFDVKD. V was clipped by 1 base and J by 5 bases; unmatched bases: 4.

This sequence joins TRBV19 and TRBJ1-1, with 7 bases that match TRBD1. Germline CDR1 is LNHDA and CDR2 is SQIVND (reference sequence). The junction had 1 base not matched to a gene; V was cut back by 3 bases and J by 3 bases. This CDR3 contains 13 residues. The DNA of the CDR3 is TGTGCCAGTAGTATGAGGGGGCACACTGAAGCTTTCTTT. It specifies CASSMRGHTEAFF.

V gene TRBV11-2 combines with J gene TRBJ2-7; tentatively, D is TRBD1 (5 bases). The CDR3 has 13 amino acids. Germline V gene sequence: CDR1 SGHAT, CDR2 FQNNGV. Between the trimmed V and J ends, which lost 11 bases and 7 bases, there was a span of 21 bases. CDR3 sequence: CASLGPPDTEQYF. The CDR3 bases are TGTGCCTCCCTGGGGCCTCCAGATACTGAGCAGTACTTC.

This chain joins TRBV6-1 and TRBJ2-5; the D gene is possibly TRBD2 (5 bases). From germline, CDR1 is MNHNS and CDR2 SASEGT. The CDR3 is 15 amino acids. The germline V and J ends were trimmed by 2 bases and 0 bases, with 10 bases remaining between them. Here the CDR3 DNA reads TGTGCCAGCAGTGAATACGGGGAAAACCAAGAGACCCAGTACTTC. Amino acids: CASSEYGENQETQYF.

The V and J genes are TRBV4-1 and TRBJ1-2, with a possible D match to TRBD1 (5 bases). V was cut by 0 bases and J by 4 bases, with 18 bases left in between. This CDR3 spans 17 amino acids. Germline values: CDR1 MGHRA, CDR2 YSYEKL. For the CDR3, the DNA is TGCGCCAGCAGCCAAGATGTGCGGGACCTTTTTTTCTATGGCTACACCTTC. Protein: CASSQDVRDLFFYGYTF.

This sequence joins TRBV5-1 and TRBJ2-1, with 7 bases identical to TRBD2. Germline V gene data show CDR1 as SGHRS and CDR2 as YFSETQ. CDR3 length: 14 amino acids. V was pared by 0 bases and J by 5 bases, with 2 bases of the junction left unmatched. CDR3 DNA sequence: TGCGCCAGCAGCTTGGAGGGAGGGAACAATGAGCAGTTCTTC. Amino acids: CASSLEGGNNEQFF.

The V call is TRBV5-4, the J call TRBJ2-2, with TRBD2 matching over 13 bases. V shed 0 bases, J shed 5 bases, and the junction held 7 bases outside the gene matches. The germline gives CDR1 SGHNT, CDR2 YYREEE (reference sequence). This CDR3 contains 18 residues. CDR3 sequence reads: CASSLVTTSGGETGELFF. The CDR3 DNA reads as TGTGCCAGCAGCTTGGTGACTACTAGCGGGGGGGAAACCGGGGAGCTGTTTTTT.

This clone has only one observation. This chain links TRBV11-3 with TRBJ2-7; TRBD1 matches at 11 bases. After removal of 6 bases from V and 2 bases from J, the junction contained 3 bases not matched to a gene. The CDR3 is 14 amino acids. CDR1 SGHNT and CDR2 YENEEA come from the germline V gene. CDR3 nucleotides: TGTGCCAGCAGTCCGGACAGGGGGCCCTACGAGCAGTACTTC. This codes for CASSPDRGPYEQYF.

This clone came up a few times. This chain joins TRBV14 and TRBJ2-3, with 7 nucleotides matching TRBD2. Germline trimming cut 3 bases from V and 5 bases from J; bases unmatched to any gene: 5. CDR1 is SGHDN, CDR2 FVKESK, per germline. The CDR3 runs 14 residues. The CDR3 is CASSHWTRKDTQYF. The CDR3, as DNA: TGTGCCAGCAGCCACTGGACTAGAAAAGATACGCAGTATTTT.

The J gene is TRBJ1-1, the V gene TRBV7-9; 10 bases align to TRBD1. Trimming took 5 bases from V and 4 from J; bases not matched to a gene: 7. The CDR3 consists of 15 residues. Per germline, CDR1 SEHNR and CDR2 FQNEAQ (reference sequence). The CDR3 here is CASSTQTGGGTEAFF. The CDR3 DNA reads as TGTGCCAGCAGCACACAGACAGGGGGCGGCACTGAAGCTTTCTTT.

The V and J genes are TRBV20-1 and TRBJ2-7, with unresolved D. Trimming removed 3 bases from V and 5 bases from J, with 17 bases in between. CDR1 and CDR2 from the germline V gene are DFQATT and SNEGSKA (reference sequence). The CDR3 is made up of 14 amino acids. CDR3 DNA: TGCAGTGCTAGTGCCGGCCTCAGGAAGAACGAGCAGTACTTC. This translates into CSASAGLRKNEQYF.

The chain uses TRBV6-5 and TRBJ2-2; tentative D call: TRBD2 (6 bases). Germline CDR1 MNHEY, CDR2 SVGAGI. V gave up 6 bases and J gave up 7 bases, with 15 bases separating them. The CDR3 covers 14 residues. CDR3 sequence: CASSGGGNIGELFF. The CDR3 DNA sequence: TGTGCCAGCAGCGGGGGAGGAAATATCGGGGAGCTGTTTTTT.

This rearrangement joins TRBV7-2 to TRBJ2-1; 14 bases align to TRBD2. The germline V gene encodes CDR1 SGHTA and CDR2 FQGNSA. With V trimmed by 3 bases and J by 8 bases, 6 bases remained unmatched. The CDR3 covers 16 residues. The CDR3 region is CASSLGTSGGTDEQFF. DNA for the CDR3: TGTGCCAGCAGCTTGGGGACTAGCGGGGGCACGGATGAGCAGTTCTTC.

The chain carries TRBV15 and TRBJ2-7, with 7 bases fitting TRBD1. Germline V gene sequence: CDR1 LNHNV, CDR2 YYDKDF (reference sequence). This CDR3 spans 15 amino acids. The ends lost 4 bases at V and 0 bases at J; junction bases unmatched: 6. The DNA for the CDR3 is TGTGCCACCAGCACTTATGGACAGGCCTCCTACGAGCAGTACTTC. Its translation is CATSTYGQASYEQYF.

The chain has TRBV7-2 and TRBJ1-3; D perhaps matches TRBD1 (5 bases). CDR3 length: 16 amino acids. Germline values: CDR1 SGHTA, CDR2 FQGNSA. V lost 5 bases and J lost 0, with 14 bases in between. CDR3 sequence (DNA): TGTGCCAGCAGCACACGAGACAGTAGCTCTGGAAACACCATATATTTT. Encoded protein: CASSTRDSSSGNTIYF.

The rearrangement joins TRBV7-8 to TRBJ1-3; D gene unclear. The CDR3 spans 14 residues. Germline lookup yields CDR1 SGHVS and CDR2 FQNEAQ. Trimming took 1 base from V and 4 from J, leaving 8 bases between them. CDR3 in amino acids: CASSLGTGGNTIYF. CDR3 coding DNA: TGTGCCAGCAGCTTAGGGACGGGAGGAAACACCATATATTTT. The full variable domain, its missing parts supplied by reference TRBV7-8 and TRBJ1-3, is GAGVSQSPRYKVAKRGQDVALRCDPISGHVSLFWYQQALGQGPEFLTYFQNEAQLDKSGLPSDRFFAERPEGSVSTLKIQRTQQEDSAVYLCASSLGTGGNTIYFGEGSWLTVV.

This chain joins TRBV4-2 and TRBJ2-3, with 7 bases that match TRBD2. This CDR3 spans 17 amino acids. J was trimmed by 0 bases and V by 1 base; bases with no gene match: 7. Germline V lookup: CDR1 LGHNA, CDR2 YNFKEQ. For the CDR3, the DNA is TGTGCCAGCAGCCAAGTGGTCTCTAGCGGTAGCACAGATACGCAGTATTTT. It is translated as CASSQVVSSGSTDTQYF.

The rearrangement uses TRBV28 and TRBJ2-2; D ambiguous. CDR1 is MDHEN, CDR2 SYDVKM, per germline. The CDR3 contains 10 residues. The ends were cut back, 9 bases at V and 10 bases at J, with 9 bases in the middle. CDR3 coding DNA: TGTGCCAGTGGCGGTAAGGAGCTGTTTTTT. Residues: CASGGKELFF.

This clone was picked up one time. The chain is built from TRBV11-3 and TRBJ1-3; perhaps TRBD1 as D (5 bases). Germline V CDR1 and CDR2: SGHNT, YENEEA. The CDR3 runs to 19 residues. The V gene lost 0 bases and the J gene lost 1 base, with 19 bases spanning the gap. CDR3: CASSLERIRGSQSGNTIYF. In nucleotides, the CDR3 is TGTGCCAGCAGCTTAGAGCGGATAAGGGGAAGCCAATCTGGAAACACCATATATTTT.